This T cell receptor beta chain was documented in a study of cytomegalovirus exposure and HLA in healthy donors. PCR primers comprised 60 Vbeta and 13 Jbeta primers. This table comes from immunoSEQ multiplex PCR, and its TCRdb copy is limited to in-frame clones, with some not included. Recorded for this sample: approximately 68,000 clones. This CDR3 has 16 amino acids. Germline CDR1 and CDR2: SGHDN and FVKESK. The ends lost 0 bases at V and 0 bases at J; junction bases unmatched: 1. This TCR was recovered from a female donor in good health and CMV-seropositive. Sequenced sample: PBMCs. The chain links TRBV14 to TRBJ2-3; TRBD2 agrees at 9 bases. In DNA, the CDR3 is TGTGCCAGCAGCCAAGAGCTAGCGGGGAGCACAGATACGCAGTATTTT. It yields the protein CASSQELAGSTDTQYF.